This T cell receptor (beta chain) was identified in a study of cytomegalovirus exposure and HLA in healthy donors. Study-level findings and limits: The authors considered a cluster of highly shared sequence variants likely to be a sequencing artifact. Later, an analysis showed that TCR beta chains associated with HLA were more clonally expanded than others that were equally common. The study carried out a later analysis of TCR beta sequences. It associated approximately 17,000 of them with specific HLA alleles at a false discovery rate of 0.05.

Remarks on this clone: The antigen is unknown.

In the PCR, 60 Vbeta and 13 Jbeta primers were used. Using immunoSEQ multiplex PCR, the repertoire was profiled, and TCRdb retains in-frame clones only, with some absent. The table records over 250,000 clones, more than 80% of them present only once. Per the germline V gene, CDR1 is MNHEY and CDR2 is SVGAGI. V lost 6 bases and J 0 bases, leaving 10 bases between the germline ends. CDR3 length: 14 amino acids. V and J are TRBV6-5 and TRBJ2-3; D not certain. The TCR sequence derives from a man in his forties in good health and CMV-seropositive. The sequenced sample was PBMCs. The CDR3 region has the DNA TGTGCCAGCAGCCGCGACACTAGCACAGATACGCAGTATTTT. Translated: CASSRDTSTDTQYF.